Listed here are 14 T cell receptor beta chains from one sample, sequenced in a study of T cell repertoires in ileal Crohn's disease. Noted time point: neoterminal ileum biopsy at postoperative endoscopy, about 6 months after surgery. The protocol was immunoSEQ multiplex PCR, while the TCRdb copy is restricted to in-frame clones and leaves out a portion. This sample has 13,000 or so clones, with approximately 80% found just once. The sample consisted of ileal tissue. The receptor source for this set is an adult with Crohn's disease.

This clone has a single count. The CDR3 spells CASSLSSETQYF. In DNA form, the CDR3 reads TGTGCCAGCAGCTTATCTTCAGAGACCCAGTACTTC. The rearrangement links TRBV11-1 to TRBJ2-5; the D is unclear. The germline V and J ends were trimmed by 2 bases and 4 bases, with 5 bases remaining between them. The CDR3 runs to 12 residues. Germline-derived CDR1 and CDR2 are SGHAT and FQDESV (reference sequence).

CDR3 sequence: CASSEGQGSSYNEQFF. The CDR3 coding sequence is TGCGCCAGCAGCGAGGGACAGGGCAGCTCCTACAATGAGCAGTTCTTC. The V gene is TRBV5-1, the J gene TRBJ2-1, with 9 bases fitting TRBD1. Trimming removed 4 bases from V and 0 bases from J; junction bases left unmatched: 5. Germline-derived CDR1 and CDR2 are SGHRS and YFSETQ. The CDR3 totals 16 residues.

The gene calls are TRBV5-1 and TRBJ1-2, with D unresolved. Trimming shortened V by 0 bases and J by 7 bases, and 10 bases separated the two germline ends. The length of the CDR3 is 13 residues. The germline gives CDR1 SGHRS, CDR2 YFSETQ. The CDR3 DNA reads as TGCGCCAGCAGCTTGGCGCCGGCGGGTGGCTACACCTTC. Translating gives CASSLAPAGGYTF.

V and J are TRBV30 and TRBJ1-3, with no clear D. Trimming removed 1 base at V and 2 bases at J, with 9 bases between. Germline CDR1 is GTSNPN and CDR2 is SVGIG (reference sequence). This CDR3 comprises 14 residues. CDR3 bases: TGTGCCTGGAGTGACTCCGCGCCTGGAAACACCATATATTTT. As protein: CAWSDSAPGNTIYF. The full variable domain, its missing parts supplied by reference TRBV30 and TRBJ1-3, is SQTIHQWPATLVQPVGSPLSLECTVEGTSNPNLYWYRQAAGRGLQLLFYSVGIGQISSEVPQNLSASRPQDRQFILSSKKLLLSDSGFYLCAWSDSAPGNTIYFGEGSWLTVV.

This chain uses TRBV6-5 with TRBJ1-5, with D hard to call. Looked up from germline, CDR1 is MNHEY and CDR2 is SVGAGI. The germline V and J ends were trimmed by 8 bases and 10 bases, with 18 bases remaining between them. CDR3 length equals 13 residues. CDR3 nucleotide sequence: TGTGCCAGCCGCCGGGGTTCCGAGACCCCCCAGCATTTT. This encodes CASRRGSETPQHF.

V and J are TRBV16 and TRBJ1-4; D is ambiguous. Germline CDR1 and CDR2: KGHSY and FQNENV. The CDR3 totals 14 residues. Trimming shortened V by 2 bases and J by 6 bases, and 10 bases separated the two germline ends. The CDR3 DNA sequence: TGTGCCAGCAGCCAAGAACCCGGGGATGAAAAACTGTTTTTT. This sequence encodes CASSQEPGDEKLFF.

This chain links TRBV10-1 with TRBJ2-7; D not certain. CDR3 size: 13 residues. Trimming cost V 4 bases and J 5 bases, with 12 bases left between them. The V gene's germline CDR1 is WNHNN and CDR2 SYGVQD (reference sequence). CDR3 residues: CASSVLQTNEQYF. CDR3 DNA: TGCGCCAGCAGTGTTTTACAAACAAACGAGCAGTACTTC.

The chain uses TRBV28 and TRBJ2-7, with D hard to call. Trimming removed 2 bases from V and 3 bases from J, with 14 bases in between. CDR3 size: 15 residues. Germline loops: CDR1 MDHEN, CDR2 SYDVKM. DNA for the CDR3: TGTGCCAGCAGTTTAGAGCCAGGCCGCGTCTACGAGCAGTACTTC. It yields the protein CASSLEPGRVYEQYF.

The rearrangement uses TRBV11-3 and TRBJ2-2; 9 nucleotides agree with TRBD1. V lost 4 bases to trimming and J lost 5 bases; unmatched junction nucleotides: 5. The germline V gene encodes CDR1 SGHNT and CDR2 YENEEA. This CDR3 comprises 15 residues. The CDR3 spells CASSSGTGSTGELFF. CDR3 bases: TGTGCCAGCAGCTCCGGGACAGGGTCAACCGGGGAGCTGTTTTTT.

The V gene is TRBV5-1, the J gene TRBJ2-2; the D gene is possibly TRBD2 (5 bases). Germline-derived CDR1 and CDR2 are SGHRS and YFSETQ. V dropped 7 bases and J dropped 4 bases, with 14 bases sitting between them. This CDR3 has 14 residues. This CDR3 is CASGRLGVTGELFF. The CDR3 DNA follows: TGCGCCAGCGGGCGGCTGGGAGTCACCGGGGAGCTGTTTTTT. Using reference TRBV5-1 and TRBJ2-2 for the parts outside the CDR3, the full variable domain is KAGVTQTPRYLIKTRGQQVTLSCSPISGHRSVSWYQQTPGQGLQFLFEYFSETQRNKGNFPGRFSGRQFSNSRSEMNVSTLELGDSALYLCASGRLGVTGELFFGEGSRLTVL.

This sequence joins TRBV7-2 and TRBJ2-1, with 11 nucleotides matching TRBD2. V gave up 1 base and J gave up 9 bases; unmatched junction bases: 8. CDR3 length equals 16 residues. Per germline, CDR1 SGHTA and CDR2 FQGNSA. The CDR3 reads CASSLDNIAGGLEQFF. CDR3 in DNA: TGTGCCAGCAGCTTAGACAACATAGCGGGAGGGCTTGAGCAGTTCTTC.

The rearrangement joins TRBV5-6 to TRBJ2-5; 7 bases match TRBD1. CDR3 length: 14 residues. Germline V gives CDR1 SGHDT, CDR2 YYEEEE. Trimming at V came to 4 bases and at J to 3 bases, leaving 6 bases not matched to a gene. CDR3 sequence (DNA): TGTGCCAGCAGCGTAACAGGGGCCGAAGAGACCCAGTACTTC. It codes for CASSVTGAEETQYF.

This chain joins TRBV5-1 and TRBJ2-4, with a tentative D call TRBD2 (5 bases). V was trimmed by 1 base and J by 1 base, leaving 9 bases between them. The V gene's germline CDR1 is SGHRS and CDR2 YFSETQ. The length of the CDR3 is 15 residues. CDR3 coding DNA: TGCGCCAGCAGCTTGTATCGGGGTGCCAAAAACATTCAGTACTTC. It translates to CASSLYRGAKNIQYF.

This clone occurred a few times. The chain carries TRBV2 and TRBJ2-7; 8 bases agree with TRBD2. Germline lookup yields CDR1 SNHLY and CDR2 FYNNEI. V shed 0 bases and J 2 bases; nucleotides not matched to a gene: 3. The CDR3 is 15 amino acids. The CDR3 reads CASSEAPSGPYEQYF. The CDR3 DNA follows: TGTGCCAGCAGTGAAGCGCCTAGCGGGCCCTACGAGCAGTACTTC.